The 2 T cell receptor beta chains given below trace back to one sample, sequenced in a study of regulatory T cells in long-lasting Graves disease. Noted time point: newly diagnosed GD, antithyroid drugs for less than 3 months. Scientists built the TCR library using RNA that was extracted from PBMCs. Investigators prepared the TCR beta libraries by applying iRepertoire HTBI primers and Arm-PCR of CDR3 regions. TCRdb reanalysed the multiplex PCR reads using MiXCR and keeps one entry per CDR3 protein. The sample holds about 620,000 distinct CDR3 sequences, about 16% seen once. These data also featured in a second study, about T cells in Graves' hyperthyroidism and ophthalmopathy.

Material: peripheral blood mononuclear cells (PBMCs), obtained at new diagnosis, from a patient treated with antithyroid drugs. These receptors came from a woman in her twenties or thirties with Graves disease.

The CDR3 DNA follows: TGTGCCAGCAGTGACGGGACAAACTACGAGCAGTACTTC. Protein sequence: CASSDGTNYEQYF. The chain has TRBV25-1 and TRBJ2-7, with a tentative D call TRBD1 (6 bases). This CDR3 comprises 13 residues. In germline, CDR1 is MGHDK, CDR2 SYGVNS. V was shortened by 3 bases and J by 3 bases, with 9 bases between the two germline ends.

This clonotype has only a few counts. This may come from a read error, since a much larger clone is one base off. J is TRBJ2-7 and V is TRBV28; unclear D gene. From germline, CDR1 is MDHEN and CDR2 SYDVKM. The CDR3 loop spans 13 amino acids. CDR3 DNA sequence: TGTGCCAGTCGATTCCCCTCCACCTACGAGCAGCACTTC. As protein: CASRFPSTYEQHF.